The rows below give T cell receptor beta chains drawn from one sample of a study of Ad26.COV2.S vaccination and SARS-CoV-2 variants. Assay: immunoSEQ multiplex PCR; the TCRdb copy retains only in-frame clones and omits some. Seen here are about 400,000 clones, 83% observed once, and the top ten hold about 7.4%. The sequencing here drew on peripheral blood, taken in a trial of Ad26.COV2.S vaccine versus placebo. These receptor sequences come from a person between 18 and 59 years old who received the Ad26.COV2.S COVID-19 vaccine or a placebo. CDR3s include the opening cysteine and the closing phenylalanine or tryptophan. A D gene is named only where the DNA matches it firmly. Size values are once, few and many counts, or a class for expanded clones, and some rows have none.

>TRBJ2-1|TRBD2|TRBV19|.
CASSIVGLAIDNEQFF
TGTGCCAGTAGTATAGTCGGACTAGCCATAGACAATGAGCAGTTCTTC
>TRBJ2-7|.|TRBV5-5|.
CASYPPGAIEQYF
TGTGCCAGCTATCCCCCGGGGGCAATTGAGCAGTACTTC
>TRBJ1-4|TRBD1|TRBV11-3|.
CASSAWDRDEKLFF
TGTGCCAGCAGCGCTTGGGACAGGGATGAAAAACTGTTTTTT
>TRBJ1-2|TRBD1|TRBV15|.
CATSRGGADRGIYGYTF
TGTGCCACCAGCAGAGGGGGCGCGGACAGGGGGATCTATGGCTACACCTTC
>TRBJ2-1|.|TRBV12-3/TRBV12-4|.
CASSFERRFEQFF
TGTGCCAGCAGTTTTGAGCGGAGGTTTGAGCAGTTCTTC
>TRBJ2-2|.|TRBV5-1|.
CASSGFAGLNTGELFF
TGCGCCAGCAGCGGGTTCGCCGGGCTGAACACCGGGGAGCTGTTTTTT
>TRBJ2-7|TRBD1|TRBV15|.
CATSRGPTGGLEQYF
TGTGCCACCAGCAGAGGGCCGACAGGGGGATTAGAGCAGTACTTC
>TRBJ2-1|TRBD1|TRBV25-1|.
CASSDRDRASNEQFF
TGTGCCAGCAGTGATCGGGACAGGGCGAGCAATGAGCAGTTCTTC
>TRBJ2-5|TRBD2|TRBV6-6|.
CASRGPGGETQYF
TGTGCCAGCAGGGGACCGGGAGGAGAGACCCAGTACTTC
>TRBJ1-1|.|TRBV27|.
CASSFDNTEAFF
TGTGCCAGCAGTTTCGACAACACTGAAGCTTTCTTT
>TRBJ2-1|TRBD2|TRBV4-2|.
CASSQETGLSYNEQFF
TGTGCCAGCAGCCAGGAGACGGGACTATCCTACAATGAGCAGTTCTTC
>TRBJ1-1|.|TRBV4-2|.
CASSQGDRKSEAFF
TGTGCCAGCAGCCAAGGAGACAGGAAGTCTGAAGCTTTCTTT
>TRBJ2-5|.|TRBV3-1/TRBV3-2|.
CASSRTFQETQYF
TGTGCCAGCAGTCGGACTTTCCAAGAGACCCAGTACTTC
>TRBJ1-5|TRBD1|TRBV15|.
CATSRDRVGQGDQPQHF
TGTGCCACCAGCAGAGATCGTGTTGGACAGGGGGATCAGCCCCAGCATTTT
>TRBJ1-5|.|TRBV12-5|.
CASGLGPRAVSNQPQHF
TGTGCTAGTGGTTTGGGCCCCAGAGCGGTGAGCAATCAGCCCCAGCATTTT
>TRBJ2-1|TRBD2|TRBV7-2|.
CASSGVAGNEQFF
TGTGCCAGCAGTGGGGTAGCGGGCAATGAGCAGTTCTTC
>TRBJ2-1|.|TRBV7-2|.
CASSLDSYNEQFF
TGTGCCAGCAGCCTTGACTCCTACAATGAGCAGTTCTTC
>TRBJ1-1|.|TRBV5-1|.
CASSFLDPAPEAFF
TGCGCCAGCAGCTTTTTAGACCCAGCGCCTGAAGCTTTCTTT
>TRBJ2-7|.|TRBV2|.
CASRGQIAYEQYF
TGTGCCAGCAGAGGGCAGATAGCCTACGAGCAGTACTTC
>TRBJ2-7|TRBD2|TRBV6-4|.
CASSSWGGEQYF
TGTGCCAGCAGTTCTTGGGGGGGCGAGCAGTACTTC
>TRBJ2-7|.|TRBV18|.
CASSPNRILREQYF
TGTGCCAGCTCACCCAACAGGATATTACGAGAGCAGTACTTC
>TRBJ1-1|.|TRBV5-1|.
CASSLEGAKNTEAFF
TGCGCCAGCAGCTTGGAAGGAGCCAAGAACACTGAAGCTTTCTTT
>TRBJ2-2|.|TRBV7-9|.
CASSTTGRPGELFF
TGTGCCAGCAGCACGACAGGTCGGCCCGGGGAGCTGTTTTTT
>TRBJ1-1|TRBD1|TRBV18|.
CASSPTTGEAFF
TGTGCCAGCTCACCGACGACAGGGGAAGCTTTCTTT
>TRBJ2-3|.|TRBV19|.
CASSMISSSTDTQYF
TGTGCCAGTAGTATGATTAGCTCTAGCACAGATACGCAGTATTTT
>TRBJ1-1|.|TRBV5-1|.
CASSFIGTEAFF
TGCGCCAGCAGCTTCATAGGAACTGAAGCTTTCTTT
>TRBJ2-2|TRBD1|TRBV10-3|.
CAISEGRGHLMAGELFF
TGTGCCATCAGTGAAGGCAGGGGGCACCTTATGGCCGGGGAGCTGTTTTTT
>TRBJ1-2|.|TRBV10-3|.
CASGQEEDYGYTF
TGTGCATCGGGGCAGGAGGAGGACTATGGCTACACCTTC
>TRBJ1-4|TRBD1|TRBV9|.
CASSVSDRGAEKLFF
TGTGCCAGCAGCGTATCGGACAGGGGAGCTGAAAAACTGTTTTTT
>TRBJ1-1|.|TRBV7-2|.
CASSSGTVGSEAFF
TGTGCCAGCAGCTCAGGGACGGTGGGGTCAGAAGCTTTCTTT
>TRBJ1-5|.|TRBV6-5|few
CASSPRENQPQHF
TGTGCCAGCAGCCCGCGGGAAAATCAGCCCCAGCATTTT
>TRBJ2-5|.|TRBV7-5|.
CARSLAPISRGETQYF
TGTGCCAGAAGCTTGGCCCCCATCTCTAGGGGAGAGACCCAGTACTTC
>TRBJ2-7|.|TRBV5-1|.
CASSLAFGREQYF
TGCGCCAGCAGCTTGGCATTTGGGAGGGAGCAGTACTTC
>TRBJ1-2|.|TRBV7-2|.
CASSLDPGYGYTF
TGTGCCAGCAGCCTAGATCCGGGCTATGGCTACACCTTC
>TRBJ1-4|.|TRBV7-2|.
CASSLIRSNEKLFF
TGTGCCAGCAGCTTAATCAGATCTAATGAAAAACTGTTTTTT